The 13 T cell receptor beta chains listed next were all sequenced from one sample in a study of blood T cells in healthy people across ages. A second roughly 6 to 12 cycle PCR used barcoded and J-beta primers. MiXCR, run by TCRdb on the 5' RACE reads, gives a single entry per CDR3 protein. The sample consists of 920,000 or so distinct CDR3 sequences, 40% to 45% of them appearing once. The sequenced sample consisted of blood. The receptor source for this set is a woman aged 60-75 years in good health.

The CDR3 DNA follows: TGTGCCAGCAGCTTCGCCGGGGGAAGGGAGCAGTACTTC. It encodes CASSFAGGREQYF. The chain joins TRBV7-2 to TRBJ2-7, with D tentatively TRBD2 (6 bases). The CDR3 loop spans 13 amino acids. V shed 3 bases and J shed 7 bases, with 13 bases lying between them. Per the germline V gene, CDR1 is SGHTA and CDR2 is FQGNSA.

The rearrangement uses TRBV2 and TRBJ2-3; the D is unclear. The length of the CDR3 is 13 residues. V lost 8 bases, J lost 5 bases, and 14 bases lay in between. Per germline, CDR1 SNHLY and CDR2 FYNNEI. The CDR3 protein is CASGSPTGDTQYF. CDR3 sequence (DNA): TGTGCCAGCGGCTCTCCAACGGGAGATACGCAGTATTTT.

This clonotype was counted a few times. The V call is TRBV18, the J call TRBJ2-1, with 8 nucleotides matching TRBD1. The CDR3 loop spans 14 amino acids. V lost 6 bases to trimming and J lost 8 bases; unmatched junction nucleotides: 9. CDR1 and CDR2 (germline): KGHSH, LQKENI. The CDR3, as DNA: TGTGCCAGCTCGGGACAGGCCCTTTTGTATGAGCAGTTCTTC. Translated: CASSGQALLYEQFF.

The rearrangement joins TRBV30 to TRBJ2-1, with D perhaps matching TRBD2 (6 bases). This CDR3 is 13 amino acids long. Germline V gives CDR1 GTSNPN, CDR2 SVGIG (reference sequence). Trimming removed 6 bases from V and 5 bases from J, with 14 bases in between. This CDR3 is CACSWTGDNEQFF. The CDR3 DNA sequence: TGTGCCTGTAGCTGGACGGGAGACAATGAGCAGTTCTTC.

The chain recombines TRBV29-1 with TRBJ2-3, with 7 bases identical to TRBD2. Trimming at V came to 1 base and at J to 3 bases, leaving 7 bases not matched to a gene. This CDR3 has 15 residues. Per the germline V gene, CDR1 is SQVTM and CDR2 is ANQGSEA. This chain's CDR3 is CSVEVGLGETDTQYF. The CDR3 DNA reads as TGCAGCGTTGAAGTTGGACTAGGGGAAACAGATACGCAGTATTTT.

The V and J genes are TRBV9 and TRBJ2-1; 7 positions agree with TRBD1. Trimming cost V 6 bases and J 4 bases; bases outside gene matches: 10. The length of the CDR3 is 15 residues. Germline CDR1 and CDR2: SGDLS and YYNGEE. In DNA form, the CDR3 reads TGTGCCAGCACCCCGAGGGGGACAGTGTACAATGAGCAGTTCTTC. It encodes CASTPRGTVYNEQFF.

A word on this clonotype: A read error may be the cause here, since a much bigger clone is one base away. The chain has TRBV20-1 and TRBJ2-7; TRBD2 might be the D (6 bases). Germline CDR1 and CDR2: DFQATT and SNEGSKA (reference sequence). The CDR3 runs 12 residues. The V and J ends lost 8 bases and 3 bases respectively, with 14 bases between them. CDR3 nucleotide sequence: TGCAGTATTCGGGCGGGGAACTACGAGCAGTACTTC. It yields the protein CSIRAGNYEQYF.

The gene calls are TRBV7-9 and TRBJ1-5, with a tentative D call TRBD1 (5 bases). Trimming pared 5 bases from V and 5 bases from J, leaving 16 bases between. There are 15 residues in the CDR3. Germline lookup yields CDR1 SEHNR and CDR2 FQNEAQ (reference sequence). CDR3 nucleotide sequence: TGTGCCAGCAGCCAGGGACGGTTCCTAGATCAGCCCCAGCATTTT. Amino acid sequence: CASSQGRFLDQPQHF.

This chain links TRBV21-1 with TRBJ1-5; the DNA was not compared with TRBD1, the D call given in the table. TRBV21-1 is marked as a pseudogene. This CDR3 region has 13 residues. Here the CDR3 reads CASGDRGAQPQHF. In DNA form, the CDR3 reads TGTGCCAGCGGGGACAGGGGAGCTCAGCCCCAGCATTTT.

This clonotype was found a few times. V and J are TRBV5-1 and TRBJ2-3, with TRBD1 identical over 7 bases. V lost 4 bases, J lost 3 bases, and 5 bases stayed unmatched. CDR1 and CDR2 from the germline V gene are SGHRS and YFSETQ. There are 14 residues in the CDR3. CDR3 sequence (DNA): TGCGCCAGCAGCCGAGGGACAGTAACAGATACGCAGTATTTT. It codes for CASSRGTVTDTQYF. The entire variable domain, with the rest obtained from reference TRBV5-1 and TRBJ2-3, is as follows: KAGVTQTPRYLIKTRGQQVTLSCSPISGHRSVSWYQQTPGQGLQFLFEYFSETQRNKGNFPGRFSGRQFSNSRSEMNVSTLELGDSALYLCASSRGTVTDTQYFGPGTRLTVL.

This clonotype was found a few times. This chain connects TRBV9 to TRBJ2-1; no clear D gene. Germline lookup yields CDR1 SGDLS and CDR2 YYNGEE. This CDR3 has 14 residues. V gave up 2 bases and J gave up 5 bases, with 11 bases separating them. The CDR3 coding sequence is TGTGCCAGCAGCGTTCAAGGAGCCGACAATGAGCAGTTCTTC. It is translated as CASSVQGADNEQFF.

V usage is TRBV24-1 and J usage is TRBJ2-5; D might be TRBD1 (5 bases). The CDR3 has 15 amino acids. Trimming shortened V by 4 bases and J by 1 base, and 12 bases separated the two germline ends. Germline V lookup: CDR1 KGHDR, CDR2 SFDVKD. The CDR3 protein is CATSDTGVGQETQYF. The CDR3 nucleotides are TGTGCCACCAGTGACACAGGAGTCGGCCAAGAGACCCAGTACTTC.

The chain recombines TRBV6-5 with TRBJ1-4; a possible D gene is TRBD1 (5 bases). The CDR3 has 14 residues. Germline CDR1 is MNHEY and CDR2 is SVGAGI. Trimming removed 4 bases from V and 4 bases from J, with 10 bases in between. CDR3 sequence reads: CASSFDSHNEKLFF. The CDR3 DNA is TGTGCCAGCAGTTTTGACAGTCATAATGAAAAACTGTTTTTT.